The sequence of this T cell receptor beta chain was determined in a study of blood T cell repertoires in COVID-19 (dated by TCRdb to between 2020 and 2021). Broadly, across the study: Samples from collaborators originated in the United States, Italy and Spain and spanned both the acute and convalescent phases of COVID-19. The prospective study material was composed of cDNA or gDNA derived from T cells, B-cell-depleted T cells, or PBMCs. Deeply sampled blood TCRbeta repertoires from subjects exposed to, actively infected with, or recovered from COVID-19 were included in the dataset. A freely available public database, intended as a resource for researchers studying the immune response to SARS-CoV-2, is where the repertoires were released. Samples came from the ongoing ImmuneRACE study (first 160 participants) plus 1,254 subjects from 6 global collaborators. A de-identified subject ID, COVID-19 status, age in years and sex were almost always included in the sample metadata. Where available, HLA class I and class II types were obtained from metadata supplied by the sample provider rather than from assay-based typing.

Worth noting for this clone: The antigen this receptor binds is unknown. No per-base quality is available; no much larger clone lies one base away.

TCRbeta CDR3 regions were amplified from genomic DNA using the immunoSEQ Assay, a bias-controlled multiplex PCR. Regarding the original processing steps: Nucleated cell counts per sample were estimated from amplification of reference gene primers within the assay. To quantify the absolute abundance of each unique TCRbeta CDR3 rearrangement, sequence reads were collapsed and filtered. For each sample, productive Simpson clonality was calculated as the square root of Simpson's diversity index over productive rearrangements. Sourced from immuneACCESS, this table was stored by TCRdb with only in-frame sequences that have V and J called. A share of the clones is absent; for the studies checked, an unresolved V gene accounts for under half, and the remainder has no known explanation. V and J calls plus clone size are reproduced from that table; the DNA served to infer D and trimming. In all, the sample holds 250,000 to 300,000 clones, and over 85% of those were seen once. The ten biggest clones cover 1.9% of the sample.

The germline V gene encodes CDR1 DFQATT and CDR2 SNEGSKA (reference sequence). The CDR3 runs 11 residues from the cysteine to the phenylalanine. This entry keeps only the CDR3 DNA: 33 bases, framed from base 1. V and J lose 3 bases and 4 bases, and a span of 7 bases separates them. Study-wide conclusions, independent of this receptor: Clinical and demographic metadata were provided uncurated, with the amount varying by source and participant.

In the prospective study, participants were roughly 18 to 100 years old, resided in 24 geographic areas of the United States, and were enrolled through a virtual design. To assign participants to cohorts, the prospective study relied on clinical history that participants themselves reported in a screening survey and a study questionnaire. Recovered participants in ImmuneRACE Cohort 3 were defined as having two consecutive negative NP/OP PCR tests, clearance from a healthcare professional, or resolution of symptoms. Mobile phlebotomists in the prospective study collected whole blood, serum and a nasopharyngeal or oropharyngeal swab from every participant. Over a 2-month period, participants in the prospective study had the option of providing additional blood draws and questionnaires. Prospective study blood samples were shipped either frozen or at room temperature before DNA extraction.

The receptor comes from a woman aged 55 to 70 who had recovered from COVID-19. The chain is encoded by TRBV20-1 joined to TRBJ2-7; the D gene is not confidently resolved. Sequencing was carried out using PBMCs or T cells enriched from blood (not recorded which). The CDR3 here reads CSARRQYEQYF. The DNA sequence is TGCAGTGCTAGGAGGCAGTACGAGCAGTACTTC.